The clone carrying this T cell receptor (beta chain) was observed a few times. Its antigen is unidentified. TCRdb redid the calling of the reads with MiXCR, one entry per CDR3 protein. Of around 320,000 distinct CDR3 sequences detected, 8% to 9.5% appear once; the ten largest clones hold 3.5% to 4.5%. The data stem from a study of T cell repertoires in cytomegalovirus infection. About the research overall: From public TCR beta signatures came an indication of both CMV infection and matching HLA type.

Findings and caveats of the study: HLA-C-restricted CMV-specific TCR beta clonotypes prevailed in the ex vivo response.

Germline lookup yields CDR1 DFQATT and CDR2 SNEGSKA (reference sequence). The V gene end was trimmed by 3 bases and the J gene end by 7 bases; junction bases not matched to a gene: 7. The length of the CDR3 is 16 residues. The chain couples TRBV20-1 to TRBJ2-1; TRBD2 matches 15 bases. This TCR was sampled from a human donor in good health (CMV status not recorded). Some clones in this sample may be carry-over from other donors' samples. Input material: PBMCs. CDR3 in DNA: TGCAGTGCTAGGGGGGAGGGGACTAGCGGGAGGAATGAGCAGTTCTTC. It codes for CSARGEGTSGRNEQFF.